Listed below are T cell receptor beta chains from one sample, sequenced in a study of PD-1 blockade in classical Hodgkin lymphoma. Profiling relied on immunoSEQ multiplex PCR, and the TCRdb table lists in-frame clones only, not all of them. The sample consists of 30,000 or so clones, 80% of them appearing once. The source was peripheral blood mononuclear cells (PBMCs), collected before the fourth cycle of nivolumab. Receptors were obtained from a human donor with classical Hodgkin lymphoma. CDR3s include the opening cysteine and the closing phenylalanine or tryptophan. Each record gives: J gene, V gene, CDR3 protein.

>TRBJ2-5|TRBV10-3
CAISERETQYF
>TRBJ2-2|TRBV6-1
CASSGTRGTGELFF
>TRBJ2-2|TRBV6-1
CASSVSGGGTGELFF
>TRBJ2-5|TRBV19
CASSIRLAGPRWGQETQYF
>TRBJ1-2|TRBV6-5
CASSPQGFENYGYTF
>TRBJ2-4|TRBV11-2
CASSLSWQGINIQYF
>TRBJ1-1|TRBV6-1
CASKIGQQNTEAFF
>TRBJ1-1|TRBV28
CASRGNKAFF
>TRBJ2-2|TRBV6-5
CASSPGQGVGELFF
>TRBJ2-2|TRBV19
CASSISSGTPNTGELFF
>TRBJ2-1|TRBV7-8
CASSLVGGDSNEQFF
>TRBJ1-3|TRBV10-2
CASRAGMRNTIYF
>TRBJ1-4|TRBV5-1
CASSFGQPNEKLFF
>TRBJ2-5|TRBV15
CATSRDLAGGYETQYF
>TRBJ2-7|TRBV30
CAWSVSREQYF
>TRBJ2-3|TRBV5-6
CASSNRIGVTDTQYF
>TRBJ2-3|TRBV7-9
CASSSRDSTDTQYF
>TRBJ2-1|TRBV7-9
CASSLTGRWNEQFF
>TRBJ2-2|TRBV2
CASSVEGANTGELFF
>TRBJ2-3|TRBV6-6
CASSYPGTGSDTQYF
>TRBJ2-7|TRBV5-6
CASSLPTSGTYEQYF
>TRBJ2-1|TRBV5-6
CASSLGLELDNEQFF
>TRBJ2-5|TRBV7-9
CASSPSGRETQYF
>TRBJ1-4|TRBV6-5
CAVRRATNEKLFF
>TRBJ2-4|TRBV10-3
CAISESGARGNIQYF
>TRBJ1-1|TRBV10-2
CASSESTGNTEAFF
>TRBJ2-7|TRBV6-1
CASSHPVYEQYF
>TRBJ2-6|TRBV6-6
CASSLSVSGANVLTF
>TRBJ2-7|TRBV6-1
CASSQTGAGYEQYF
>TRBJ2-7|TRBV4-1
CASSQAKAGGPYEQYF
>TRBJ2-7|TRBV28
CASSPGTGAYLEQYF
>TRBJ2-2|TRBV19
CASSILPDTYTGELFF
>TRBJ1-6|TRBV4-1
CASSQGQGDSPLHF
>TRBJ1-4|TRBV10-3
CATREGAGQGIGPNEKLFF
>TRBJ2-4|TRBV19
CASSIGGTSGVGNIQYF
>TRBJ1-1|TRBV5-1
CASSSVSGGGTEAFF
>TRBJ2-5|TRBV9
CASSAKGGPKGETQYF
>TRBJ2-2|TRBV6-1
CASSGRGQNTGELFF
>TRBJ1-2|TRBV6-1
CASNARGLRGYTF
>TRBJ2-1|TRBV4-1
CASSQVDLELAGYNEQFF
>TRBJ1-2|TRBV19
CASSFTTGQDYGYTF
>TRBJ2-1|TRBV29-1
CSVEEGAGVGDNEQFF
>TRBJ2-2|TRBV7-9
CASSPLGLNTGELFF
>TRBJ1-1|TRBV19
CASSIDMNTEAFF
>TRBJ2-5|TRBV19
CASAGRTRETQYF
>TRBJ2-7|TRBV6-1
CASKIQYEQYF
>TRBJ2-5|TRBV18
CASSQGLGETQYF
>TRBJ2-1|TRBV5-1
CASSVGASGRADEQFF
>TRBJ2-7|TRBV10-2
CASSEAGLSSYEQYF
>TRBJ2-5|TRBV19
CASTDRQETQYF
>TRBJ2-1|TRBV19
CASSWALEQFF
>TRBJ2-1|TRBV7-9
CASSFLAGLGNEQFF
>TRBJ2-1|TRBV5-1
CASSLFGDSNNEQFF
>TRBJ2-7|TRBV5-1
CASSLRDNGEQYF
>TRBJ2-7|TRBV19
CASSNRPPPLGEQYF
>TRBJ2-7|TRBV27
CASSLSGGREQYF
>TRBJ2-1|TRBV4-1
CASSQDPGTSGRGEQFF